The TCR beta chain described here comes from a study of shared clonotypes between healthy human individuals. Only in-frame clones appear in the TCRdb table, and some are missing; sequencing was by immunoSEQ multiplex PCR. The table includes just over 2,000,000 clones, 85% to 95% detected once. Per germline, CDR1 SGHRS and CDR2 YFSETQ. V was cut by 4 bases and J by 0 bases, with 5 bases left in between. The CDR3 has 13 amino acids. The source is a man younger than 35 in good health. The chain is built from TRBV5-1 and TRBJ1-3; D is uncertain. Material for sequencing was naive CD4+ T cells sorted from blood. The subset is: CD45RA+ positively selected. The CDR3 loop reads CASSGFSGNTIYF. CDR3 nucleotides: TGCGCCAGCAGCGGGTTCTCTGGAAACACCATATATTTT.